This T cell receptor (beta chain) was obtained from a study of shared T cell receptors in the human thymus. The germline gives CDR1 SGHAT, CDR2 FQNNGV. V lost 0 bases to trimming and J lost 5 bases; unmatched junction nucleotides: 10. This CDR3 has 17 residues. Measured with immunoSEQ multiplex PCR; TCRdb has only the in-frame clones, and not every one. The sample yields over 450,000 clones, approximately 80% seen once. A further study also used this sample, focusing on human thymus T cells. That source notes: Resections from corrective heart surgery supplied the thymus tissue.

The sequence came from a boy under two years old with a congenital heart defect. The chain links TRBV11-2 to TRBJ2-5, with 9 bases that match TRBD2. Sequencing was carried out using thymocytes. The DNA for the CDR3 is TGTGCCAGCAGCTTAGAGGGCGGCGGGAGGGCCGGGGAGACCCAGTACTTC. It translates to CASSLEGGGRAGETQYF.